This T cell receptor (beta chain) emerged from a study of blood T cell repertoires in COVID-19. In the study overall: Whether acute or convalescent, the COVID-19 samples came from the United States, Italy and Spain.

CDR3 length equals 14 residues. Looked up from germline, CDR1 is SGHVS and CDR2 is FNYEAQ. Trimming at V came to 4 bases and at J to 9 bases, leaving 6 bases not matched to a gene. As originally analysed: It was from reference gene primer amplification that nucleated cell counts were estimated. Some clones are missing from TCRdb's copy, which holds only in-frame ones; the method was immunoSEQ multiplex PCR. That table is the source of V, J and clone size, and D and trimming were worked out from the DNA. Altogether fewer than 200,000 clones are present, 75% to 95% being singletons, with the ten largest covering about 0.54%.

The TCR originated in a man in his forties or fifties with acute or convalescent COVID-19. V usage is TRBV7-6 and J usage is TRBJ2-1, with 10 bases matching TRBD2. The sequenced sample consisted of peripheral blood. Here the CDR3 reads CASSSSGGPGEQFF. The CDR3 DNA reads TGTGCCAGCAGCTCTAGCGGGGGCCCCGGTGAGCAGTTCTTC.